A selection of T cell receptor beta chains follows, all from one sample in a study of cytomegalovirus exposure and HLA in healthy donors. The data were produced by immunoSEQ multiplex PCR, yet TCRdb's version contains in-frame clones alone and is incomplete. The sample yields 150,000 to 200,000 clones, 86% seen once. The sample was PBMCs. Receptors were obtained from a young woman in good health and CMV-seronegative. Each CDR3 is given with its conserved first and last residue. Fields, in order: V gene, J gene, clone size, D gene, CDR3 protein, CDR3 DNA. The D gene is left open where the match is weak. Not every row has a clone size; where given, it reads once, few, many or a size class.

v_gene: TRBV19; j_gene: TRBJ1-1; abundance: NA; d_gene: NA; CDR3aa: CASSIKDSYMNTEAFF; CDR3nt: TGTGCCAGTAGTATAAAGGACAGTTACATGAACACTGAAGCTTTCTTT
v_gene: TRBV30; j_gene: TRBJ1-2; abundance: once; d_gene: NA; CDR3aa: CAWSTQGSYGYTF; CDR3nt: TGTGCCTGGAGTACTCAGGGGAGCTATGGCTACACCTTC
v_gene: TRBV14; j_gene: TRBJ2-7; abundance: NA; d_gene: TRBD2; CDR3aa: CASSQFSGRNHEQYF; CDR3nt: TGTGCCAGCAGCCAATTTAGCGGGAGGAACCACGAGCAGTACTTC
v_gene: TRBV12-5; j_gene: TRBJ2-7; abundance: NA; d_gene: TRBD1; CDR3aa: CASGSRTGDGQYF; CDR3nt: TGTGCTAGTGGTTCTCGGACAGGGGACGGGCAGTACTTC
v_gene: TRBV27; j_gene: TRBJ2-1; abundance: NA; d_gene: NA; CDR3aa: CATRIKTPNNEQFF; CDR3nt: TGTGCCACCCGAATAAAAACACCAAACAATGAGCAGTTCTTC
v_gene: TRBV7-8; j_gene: TRBJ2-7; abundance: NA; d_gene: NA; CDR3aa: CASSPEGGNEQYF; CDR3nt: TGTGCCAGCAGCCCCGAAGGGGGAAACGAGCAGTACTTC
v_gene: TRBV10-3; j_gene: TRBJ1-1; abundance: NA; d_gene: NA; CDR3aa: CAIGQQNTEAFF; CDR3nt: TGTGCCATCGGACAGCAGAACACTGAAGCTTTCTTT
v_gene: TRBV14; j_gene: TRBJ1-1; abundance: NA; d_gene: NA; CDR3aa: CASSQHLTGNTEAFF; CDR3nt: TGTGCCAGCAGCCAACATTTAACAGGGAACACTGAAGCTTTCTTT
v_gene: TRBV2; j_gene: TRBJ2-1; abundance: NA; d_gene: TRBD2; CDR3aa: CASSDLLAGGHNEQFF; CDR3nt: TGTGCCAGCAGTGACTTACTAGCGGGAGGGCACAATGAGCAGTTCTTC
v_gene: TRBV6-1; j_gene: TRBJ1-2; abundance: NA; d_gene: NA; CDR3aa: CASSSTRGGDWTF; CDR3nt: TGTGCCAGCAGTTCCACACGGGGGGGAGATTGGACCTTC
v_gene: TRBV29-1; j_gene: TRBJ2-3; abundance: NA; d_gene: TRBD2; CDR3aa: CSVEQTSGGPTLSTDTQYF; CDR3nt: TGCAGCGTTGAGCAGACTAGCGGGGGGCCCACTTTAAGCACAGATACGCAGTATTTT
v_gene: TRBV9; j_gene: TRBJ2-6; abundance: NA; d_gene: TRBD1; CDR3aa: CASSRTGGSGANVLTF; CDR3nt: TGTGCCAGCAGCCGGACAGGGGGCTCTGGGGCCAACGTCCTGACTTTC
v_gene: TRBV19; j_gene: TRBJ2-3; abundance: NA; d_gene: NA; CDR3aa: CASSIGWGTDTQYF; CDR3nt: TGTGCCAGTAGTATCGGGTGGGGCACAGATACGCAGTATTTT
v_gene: TRBV27; j_gene: TRBJ2-7; abundance: NA; d_gene: TRBD1; CDR3aa: CASRRTGTYEQYF; CDR3nt: TGTGCCAGCAGGCGGACAGGGACCTACGAGCAGTACTTC
v_gene: TRBV7-9; j_gene: TRBJ1-2; abundance: NA; d_gene: NA; CDR3aa: CASSSAWSEQSVYGYTF; CDR3nt: TGTGCCAGCAGCTCGGCGTGGAGTGAGCAGAGTGTCTATGGCTACACCTTC
v_gene: TRBV30; j_gene: TRBJ2-5; abundance: once; d_gene: TRBD2; CDR3aa: CAWGPGGIGETQYF; CDR3nt: TGTGCCTGGGGGCCGGGGGGAATCGGGGAGACCCAGTACTTC
v_gene: TRBV14; j_gene: TRBJ2-7; abundance: NA; d_gene: TRBD2; CDR3aa: CASSQHTSGAYEQYF; CDR3nt: TGTGCCAGCAGCCAACATACTAGCGGGGCCTACGAGCAGTACTTC
v_gene: TRBV20-1; j_gene: TRBJ1-2; abundance: few; d_gene: NA; CDR3aa: CSASEGLGGTF; CDR3nt: TGCAGTGCTAGCGAGGGCCTCGGCGGAACCTTC
v_gene: TRBV10-1; j_gene: TRBJ1-2; abundance: NA; d_gene: TRBD1; CDR3aa: CASSPGQGDYGYTF; CDR3nt: TGCGCCAGCAGTCCGGGACAGGGCGACTATGGCTACACCTTC
v_gene: TRBV5-1; j_gene: TRBJ1-2; abundance: NA; d_gene: NA; CDR3aa: CASSFGAQNYGYTF; CDR3nt: TGCGCCAGCAGCTTTGGGGCTCAAAACTATGGCTACACCTTC
v_gene: TRBV30; j_gene: TRBJ2-1; abundance: NA; d_gene: TRBD2; CDR3aa: CAWSPKGLAGDNEQFF; CDR3nt: TGTGCCTGGAGTCCCAAGGGACTAGCGGGGGACAATGAGCAGTTCTTC
v_gene: TRBV29-1; j_gene: TRBJ1-1; abundance: NA; d_gene: NA; CDR3aa: CSALDTEAFF; CDR3nt: TGCAGCGCTTTAGACACTGAAGCTTTCTTT
v_gene: TRBV27; j_gene: TRBJ2-3; abundance: NA; d_gene: TRBD2; CDR3aa: CASSPPLRGGYGDTQYF; CDR3nt: TGTGCCAGCAGTCCCCCATTGCGGGGGGGGTATGGAGATACGCAGTATTTT
v_gene: TRBV15; j_gene: TRBJ2-7; abundance: NA; d_gene: TRBD1; CDR3aa: CATTPRQGAYEQYF; CDR3nt: TGTGCCACCACTCCCCGACAGGGGGCCTACGAGCAGTACTTC
v_gene: TRBV27; j_gene: TRBJ2-7; abundance: NA; d_gene: NA; CDR3aa: CASSWHYEQYF; CDR3nt: TGTGCCAGCAGTTGGCACTACGAGCAGTACTTC
v_gene: TRBV7-6; j_gene: TRBJ2-1; abundance: NA; d_gene: NA; CDR3aa: CASSLNFGNEQFF; CDR3nt: TGTGCCAGCAGCTTAAACTTCGGGAATGAGCAGTTCTTC